This T cell receptor (beta chain) came from a study of blood T cell repertoires in COVID-19. As for the study in general: PBMCs, B-cell-depleted T cells, or T cells were the source of the cDNA or gDNA that made up the material.

Original handling: Amplification from reference gene primers served as the basis for estimated nucleated cell counts. TCRdb's table, derived via immunoSEQ multiplex PCR, lists solely in-frame clones and lacks some. Clone size and V and J calls were adopted from that table, with D and trimming inferred from the DNA. The table has hundreds of thousands of clones, 88% seen once. Germline V gene sequence: CDR1 MDHEN, CDR2 SYDVKM. This CDR3 has 14 amino acids. The junction had 1 base not matched to a gene; V was cut back by 2 bases and J by 1 base. To note about this clone: The identical CDR3 is also encoded by other nucleotide sequences in the sample.

The origin of this receptor is a woman aged 50 to 60 with COVID-19, enrolled during active disease. The source material was peripheral blood. The V gene is TRBV28, the J gene TRBJ2-7; TRBD1 agrees at 8 bases. CDR3 loop: CASSLRQGSYEQYF. CDR3 nucleotide sequence: TGTGCCAGCAGTTTACGACAGGGGTCCTACGAGCAGTACTTC.